The entry that follows covers one TCR beta chain sequence. The sample comes from a study of cytomegalovirus exposure and HLA in healthy donors. Across the study: A preliminary data release comprised 70 million to 95 million unique TCRs obtained from HLA-typed donors.

With 60 Vbeta and 13 Jbeta primers, the PCR was carried out. Per the original data handling: As a later analysis found, there were approximately 80 million unique TCR beta chains, of which roughly 11 million were shared. Assay used: immunoSEQ multiplex PCR; TCRdb lists only in-frame clones, some missing. V, J and clone size are taken as reported in that table, and D and trimming were inferred from the DNA itself. The table records some 130,000 clones, 79% of them present only once. Germline V gives CDR1 GTSNPN, CDR2 SVGIG (reference sequence). The junction had 5 bases not matched to a gene; V was cut back by 0 bases and J by 6 bases. This CDR3 contains 15 residues.

This TCR derives from a man aged 40-55 years in good health and CMV-seropositive. The sample consisted of PBMCs. This chain uses TRBV30 with TRBJ1-5; 10 bases match TRBD1. DNA of the CDR3: TGTGCCTGGAGTGTAGGACAGGGGGGGACTCAGCCCCAGCATTTT. Translated: CAWSVGQGGTQPQHF.